This T cell receptor beta chain was sequenced for a study of blood T cell repertoires in COVID-19. The CDR3 is 15 residues long. After removal of 4 bases from V and 4 bases from J, the junction contained 10 bases not matched to a gene. CDR1 is MNHEY and CDR2 is SVGAGI in the germline V gene. Sequencing was performed with immunoSEQ multiplex PCR; in TCRdb, only in-frame clones are kept and a portion is missing. The repertoire consists of some 60,000 clones, with 85% occurring once and the leading ten covering approximately 16%. This receptor was taken from a human donor in a cohort sampled during active COVID-19. The V and J genes are TRBV6-5 and TRBJ2-7, with TRBD1 identical over 7 bases. The sequenced sample consisted of peripheral blood. The CDR3 bases are TGTGCCAGCAGTTTCGACAGGGTGGGTGAATACGAGCAGTACTTC. It translates to CASSFDRVGEYEQYF.